This T cell receptor (beta chain) was identified in a study of T-cell reconstitution after alpha-beta-depleted transplantation in children. The study's findings and limits: Newly produced T cells mostly accounted for T-cell counts and diversity one year post-transplant. Some patients showed high day-60 TCRbeta diversity, which derived from surviving recipient T cells and thymic progenitors. Several hundred rapidly expanded clones from non-depleted graft cells reportedly supplied alpha-beta T cells about two months post-transplant.

The CDR3 is made up of 14 amino acids. Germline lookup yields CDR1 MNHEY and CDR2 SVGAGI. V lost 2 bases, J lost 7 bases, and 14 bases lay in between. This clonotype was picked up many times. No antigen is known for it. Library preparation (for TCRbeta) was performed with unique molecular identifiers. TCRdb reanalysed the PCR reads using MiXCR and keeps one entry per CDR3 protein. The table includes 550,000 to 600,000 distinct CDR3 sequences, 20% to 25% detected once. The sequence came from a boy less than two years old who had a stem cell transplant for acute myeloid leukemia, so the T cells may come from the graft donor. This chain links TRBV6-5 with TRBJ2-5; D might be TRBD2 (5 bases). Sequenced here: PBMCs, mostly from graft donor cells, sampled 360 days after TCRalphabeta/CD19-depleted stem cell transplant. CDR3 region: CASSYGSPLGTQYF. CDR3 nucleotides: TGTGCCAGCAGTTACGGGAGTCCCTTGGGGACCCAGTACTTC.